These 14 T cell receptor beta chains share one sample of origin, sequenced in a study of T cell responses to AZD1222 COVID-19 vaccine. Generated by immunoSEQ multiplex PCR, the TCRdb table keeps only in-frame clones and is missing some. The sample includes approximately 120,000 clones, 70% to 90% seen only once; the top ten take more than 9%. Specimen: peripheral blood, collected on day 0 of AZD1222 vaccination. These receptors all come from an adult in good health.

V usage is TRBV5-6 and J usage is TRBJ2-7, with a possible D match to TRBD2 (5 bases). The CDR3 consists of 14 residues. Germline lookup yields CDR1 SGHDT and CDR2 YYEEEE. Trimming took off 7 bases at V and 0 bases at J, with 14 bases between the two ends. The CDR3 loop reads CASRSRGSSYEQYF. CDR3 bases: TGTGCCAGCCGATCAAGAGGGAGCTCCTACGAGCAGTACTTC.

The V and J genes are TRBV25-1 and TRBJ1-2; 7 positions agree with TRBD1. This CDR3 spans 14 amino acids. Germline CDR1 MGHDK, CDR2 SYGVNS. V lost 4 bases, J lost 4 bases, and 6 bases stayed unmatched. The CDR3: CASSAPGQSYGYTF. The CDR3 DNA sequence: TGTGCCAGCAGTGCCCCGGGACAGAGCTATGGCTACACCTTC.

This sequence joins TRBV9 and TRBJ2-7; D is possibly TRBD1 (5 bases). The CDR3 covers 14 residues. Per the germline V gene, CDR1 is SGDLS and CDR2 is YYNGEE. V was cut by 0 bases and J by 0 bases, with 7 bases left in between. The CDR3 DNA is TGTGCCAGCAGCGTAGACACAGGCTCCTACGAGCAGTACTTC. Its protein is CASSVDTGSYEQYF.

The V call is TRBV25-1, the J call TRBJ2-7; 9 nucleotides match TRBD1. J lost 2 bases, V lost 7 bases, and 3 bases had no gene match. CDR1 MGHDK and CDR2 SYGVNS come from the germline V gene. The CDR3 runs 13 residues. CDR3 amino acids: CASNGTGPYEQYF. CDR3 in DNA: TGTGCCAGCAATGGGACAGGGCCCTACGAGCAGTACTTC.

This chain uses TRBV30 with TRBJ1-2; no reliable D call. The CDR3 is made up of 16 amino acids. Germline V lookup: CDR1 GTSNPN, CDR2 SVGIG (reference sequence). V lost 1 base to trimming and J lost 4 bases, with 19 bases between them. The CDR3 loop is CAWSENGRHHIYGYTF. Written as DNA, the CDR3 is TGTGCCTGGAGTGAAAACGGCAGGCACCACATCTATGGCTACACCTTC.

This clone is a singleton in its sample. The chain joins TRBV6-5 to TRBJ2-7; 7 bases are a match to TRBD1. J was trimmed by 7 bases and V by 6 bases; bases with no gene match: 12. The germline gives CDR1 MNHEY, CDR2 SVGAGI. This CDR3 spans 14 amino acids. The CDR3 here is CASRIDRAPWEQYF. The CDR3 region has the DNA TGTGCCAGCAGGATTGACAGGGCACCCTGGGAGCAGTACTTC.

The chain employs TRBV5-1 and TRBJ2-1; D may match TRBD1 or TRBD2 (7 bases each). Trimming removed 0 bases from V and 2 bases from J, with 12 bases in between. The CDR3 runs to 16 residues. Germline CDR1 reads SGHRS; CDR2 reads YFSETQ. The CDR3 reads CASSLAGGQTYNEQFF. Written as DNA, the CDR3 is TGCGCCAGCAGCTTGGCGGGGGGACAGACCTACAATGAGCAGTTCTTC.

The genes are TRBV25-1 and TRBJ1-2, with TRBD1 matching 7 bases. V lost 1 base, J lost 0 bases, and 11 bases stayed unmatched. The CDR3 covers 18 residues. Per germline, CDR1 MGHDK and CDR2 SYGVNS. CDR3 loop: CASSELNLRQGANYGYTF. In DNA, the CDR3 is TGTGCCAGCAGTGAATTAAACCTGCGACAGGGAGCTAACTATGGCTACACCTTC.

V and J are TRBV5-4 and TRBJ1-1; the match to TRBD1 covers 7 bases. This CDR3 is built from 15 residues. Trimming removed 4 bases from V and 0 bases from J; junction bases left unmatched: 6. Germline values: CDR1 SGHNT, CDR2 YYREEE (reference sequence). CDR3 nucleotide sequence: TGTGCCAGCAGCGGAAGCGGGACAGTGAACACTGAAGCTTTCTTT. This encodes CASSGSGTVNTEAFF.

The rearrangement joins TRBV7-2 to TRBJ2-7, with 7 bases fitting TRBD1. The length of the CDR3 is 15 residues. CDR1 SGHTA and CDR2 FQGNSA come from the germline V gene. J gave up 4 bases and V 1 base, and 7 bases lay outside the gene matches. Written as DNA, the CDR3 is TGTGCCAGCAGCTTAGGACAGGGTCTTGAATACGAGCAGTACTTC. Its protein product is CASSLGQGLEYEQYF.

About this clone itself: At one end, the junction sequence differs from germline, possibly due to a read error. V usage is TRBV6-5 and J usage is TRBJ2-5; no clear D gene. The CDR3 runs 14 residues. Germline values: CDR1 MNHEY, CDR2 SVGAGI. CDR3 sequence: CVSSYSRHQETQYF. CDR3 DNA: TGTGTCAGCAGTTACTCGAGGCATCAAGAGACCCAGTACTTC.

The chain recombines TRBV24-1 with TRBJ2-7; D is tentatively TRBD1 or TRBD2 (5 bases each). Germline values: CDR1 KGHDR, CDR2 SFDVKD. Trimming took off 4 bases at V and 4 bases at J, with 19 bases between the two ends. CDR3 size: 16 residues. CDR3 coding DNA: TGTGCCACCAGTGAAAGGGGACCGGGACCTAATTACGAGCAGTACTTC. The encoded protein is CATSERGPGPNYEQYF.

Worth noting for this clone: In the same sample, other DNA sequences code for this CDR3. The chain recombines TRBV5-6 with TRBJ2-7; D gene uncertain. V lost 1 base and J lost 0, with 2 bases in between. The CDR3 sequence is 12 residues long. Germline CDR1 and CDR2: SGHDT and YYEEEE. The CDR3 is CASSLSSYEQYF. The CDR3 nucleotides are TGTGCCAGCAGCTTGAGCTCCTACGAGCAGTACTTC.

This clone was counted a single time. The V call is TRBV11-2, the J call TRBJ2-7; D is uncertain. V lost 3 bases and J 4 bases, leaving 13 bases between the germline ends. This CDR3 is 14 amino acids long. In germline, CDR1 is SGHAT, CDR2 FQNNGV. As DNA, the CDR3 is TGTGCCAGCAGCTTCGAATCCCTTCGGTACGAGCAGTACTTC. Protein: CASSFESLRYEQYF.